This T cell receptor beta chain was sequenced for a study of blood T cells in healthy people across ages (dated by TCRdb to about 2015). Regarding the research as a whole: In model experiments, roughly one uniquely barcoded TCR beta cDNA molecule per two T cells was captured by template switching. Age-related changes in TCR beta repertoire diversity were measured in the study by deep sequencing normalized with unique cDNA molecular identifiers. Four age groups were formed from the donors: young (average approximately 17 years), middle-aged (less than 40), aged (more than 55) and long-lived (less than 85). To avoid experimental bias, donors of different ages were distributed randomly across sequencing lanes. For two donors (one aged 18 to 29 and one aged 80 or older), the study analyzed two additional independent replicas of 1 million unique cDNA reads from the same blood draw. General conclusions and limits of the study: As age increased, observed TCR beta diversity per million T cells dropped in a roughly linear way, and a significant reduction was already evident by age roughly 40. Compared with the aged group, more naive CD4+ T cells, fewer expanded clones and increased TCR diversity were shown by the long-lived group, suggesting age selection. The percentage of naive T cells measured by flow cytometry correlated strongly with observed TCR beta diversity. Estimates of total diversity based on one million sequenced T cells were considered lower bounds and underestimates. Conclusive comparison of naive and antigen-experienced compartments was prevented by the profiling of bulk unsorted PBMCs. Because the CMV infection status of the donors was unknown, age-related changes in expanded clonotypes may potentially have been confounded.

The donors were 40 or so Caucasian individuals from Russia, aged roughly 6 to 100 years, who were systemically healthy. Approximately 9.3 milliliters of peripheral blood were collected from each donor into EDTA-treated Vacutainer tubes. Ficoll-Paque density-gradient centrifugation was used to isolate PBMCs, with at least 7 million obtained per sample. Trizol reagent was used to extract total RNA from the PBMCs, yielding at least 5.5 micrograms per sample. Naive CD45RAhigh/CD27high T cell percentages were measured by flow cytometry on a PBMC aliquot from every donor. To prepare the library, 5' RACE was applied. Sequencing was performed on an Illumina HiSeq 2500. A second PCR of roughly 6 to 12 cycles was run with a J-beta primer mix and a sample-barcoded 5' primer. Each TCR beta cDNA molecule received a unique molecular identifier from a template-switch 5' adaptor carrying 12 random nucleotides. At least 2.5 million CDR3-containing paired-end reads were obtained from each sample. The Mint cDNA synthesis kit, primed by a TRBC-specific oligonucleotide, was used to synthesize first-strand cDNA from all RNA. All cDNA was treated with uracil-DNA glycosylase and then went through a first 18-cycle PCR with the universal primers M1SS and BC2_uni_R. In the source study's methods: Each sample was normalized by randomly selecting 1 million high-quality reads, each carrying a distinct molecular identifier. Instead of being binned into consensus sequences, reads with shared molecular identifiers were discarded. MiTCR, run with a Q25 quality threshold and the strictest error-elimination algorithm, handled CDR3 identification, clonotype clustering and error correction. Lower-bound total TCR beta diversity was estimated with a nonparametric unseen species model using Euler transformation. Starting from the raw public reads, TCRdb applied fastp trimming at Q25, assembled clones with MiXCR and retained in-frame beta chains. Rows merge per CDR3 protein into single entries with the most common DNA and genes. For this entry, the V and J calls and clone size follow TCRdb and not the study's own pipeline. Present in this sample are around 1,000,000 distinct CDR3 sequences, about two fifths of which were seen just once. The ten largest account for about an eighth of the sample.

The germline V gene encodes CDR1 MGHDK and CDR2 SYGVNS. The CDR3 runs 13 amino acids, cysteine and phenylalanine included. CDR3 DNA only is kept here, 39 bases in frame from base 1. V is trimmed back by 2 bases and J by 8 bases, and the junction contains 1 base that no gene match accounts for. Turning to this clonotype: Its target antigen remains unknown. Per-base quality was not reported, and no clone a single base away is much larger than it.

This clonotype originated in a man between 18 and 35 years old in good health. Sequenced material: blood. The sequence links TRBV25-1 to TRBJ2-7; 12 bases in between match TRBD2. At the DNA level, the sequence is TGTGCCAGCAGTGAAGGACTAGCGGGAAAGCAGTACTTC. It encodes CASSEGLAGKQYF.